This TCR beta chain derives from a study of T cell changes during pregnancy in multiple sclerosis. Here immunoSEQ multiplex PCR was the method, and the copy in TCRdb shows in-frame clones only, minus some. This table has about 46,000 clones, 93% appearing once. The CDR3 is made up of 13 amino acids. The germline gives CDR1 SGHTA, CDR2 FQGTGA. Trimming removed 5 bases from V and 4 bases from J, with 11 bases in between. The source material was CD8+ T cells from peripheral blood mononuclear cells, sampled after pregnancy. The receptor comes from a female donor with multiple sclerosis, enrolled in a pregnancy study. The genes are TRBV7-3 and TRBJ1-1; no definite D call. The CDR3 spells CASSHDSTTEAFF. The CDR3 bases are TGTGCCAGCAGCCACGACTCCACCACTGAAGCTTTCTTT.